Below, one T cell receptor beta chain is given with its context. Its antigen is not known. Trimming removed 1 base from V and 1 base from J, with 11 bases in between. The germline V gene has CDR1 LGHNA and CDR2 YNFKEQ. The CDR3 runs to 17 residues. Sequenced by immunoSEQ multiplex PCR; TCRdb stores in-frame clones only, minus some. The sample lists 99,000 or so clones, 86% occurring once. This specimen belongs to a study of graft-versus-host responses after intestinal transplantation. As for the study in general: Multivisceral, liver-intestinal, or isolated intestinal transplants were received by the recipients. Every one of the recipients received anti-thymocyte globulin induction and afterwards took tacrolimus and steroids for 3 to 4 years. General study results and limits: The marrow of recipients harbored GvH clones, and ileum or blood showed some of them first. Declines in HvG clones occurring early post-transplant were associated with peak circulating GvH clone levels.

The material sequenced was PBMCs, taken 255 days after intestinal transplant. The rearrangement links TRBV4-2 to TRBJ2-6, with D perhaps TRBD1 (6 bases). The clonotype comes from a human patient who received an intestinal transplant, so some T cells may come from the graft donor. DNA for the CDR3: TGTGCCAGCAGCCAAGGGACAGCCCAGTCTGGGGCCAACGTCCTGACTTTC. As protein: CASSQGTAQSGANVLTF.